Listed below are T cell receptor beta chains from one sample, sequenced in a study of vaccination and CD4 T cells after COVID-19. No antigen has been assigned to these receptors. One entry per CDR3 protein results from TCRdb running MiXCR on the PCR reads. The top ten hold 20% to 25% of the sample, which has about 12,000 distinct CDR3 sequences, about 38% seen once. Material for sequencing was cultured CD4+ T cells from blood. The receptors were sampled from a human donor with COVID-19. CDR3s include the opening cysteine and the closing phenylalanine or tryptophan. A D gene is named only where the DNA matches it firmly.

TRBD1 13 TRBJ1-2 TRBV19 CASTPRDRDGYTF
NA 15 TRBJ1-2 TRBV27 CASRASRVVGYGYTF
NA 14 TRBJ1-1 TRBV7-2 CASSLVRGNTEAFF
NA 15 TRBJ2-2 TRBV5-1 CASSLVGDYTGELFF
NA 14 TRBJ2-7 TRBV11-2 CASSSTGLLYEQYF
NA 12 TRBJ2-3 TRBV20-1 CSSGGLTDTQYF
NA 18 TRBJ2-3 TRBV20-1 CSASRNALGGLGPDTQYF
TRBD1 13 TRBJ1-6 TRBV6-1 CASSRDRNSPLHF
TRBD2 18 TRBJ2-7 TRBV7-2 CASSLERGRLAGGPEQYF
TRBD2 17 TRBJ2-1 TRBV11-2 CASSFFVRLAGDNEQFF
NA 16 TRBJ2-5 TRBV27 CASRMTVRGYQETQYF
NA 12 TRBJ2-3 TRBV29-1 CSVESGTDTQYF
NA 15 TRBJ1-3 TRBV6-1 CATSHRGSSGNTIYF
TRBD2 16 TRBJ2-5 TRBV11-2 CASSLGAGGPQETQYF
NA 11 TRBJ1-2 TRBV20-1 CSASWDYGYTF
NA 10 TRBJ1-5 TRBV10-1 CASPHQPQHF
NA 14 TRBJ1-1 TRBV5-4 CASSPGGKGTEAFF
NA 15 TRBJ2-2 TRBV27 CASSLRGRGTGELFF
TRBD1 16 TRBJ2-2 TRBV6-1 CASSALPGQGPGELFF
TRBD1 16 TRBJ1-5 TRBV2 CASRPHRGMSNQPQHF
TRBD2 14 TRBJ2-5 TRBV2 CASSETSGGPTQYF
TRBD1 15 TRBJ1-2 TRBV30 CAWSGGTGGDYGYTF
NA 13 TRBJ1-6 TRBV28 CASRPPAGSPLHF
TRBD1 15 TRBJ1-1 TRBV20-1 CSARATQGAYAEAFF
NA 13 TRBJ2-1 TRBV11-2 CATRQDSTNEQFF
NA 17 TRBJ2-1 TRBV20-1 CSARSGAGVSSYNEQFF
NA 13 TRBJ1-1 TRBV5-4 CASSLQSNTEAFF
NA 13 TRBJ1-5 TRBV19 CASSIGRNQPQHF
NA 15 TRBJ1-2 TRBV5-4 CASSSQGTANYGYTF
NA 10 TRBJ1-2 TRBV6-1 CASSASGYTF
TRBD1 15 TRBJ2-2 TRBV27 CASSSPGQGSGELFF
TRBD1 14 TRBJ1-4 TRBV30 CAWSIGTANEKLFF
NA 14 TRBJ2-3 TRBV6-1 CASSESVGRDTQYF
NA 16 TRBJ2-6 TRBV2 CASSRTLGFGANVLTF
TRBD1 16 TRBJ1-1 TRBV5-1 CASSLESGQGNTEAFF
TRBD2 16 TRBJ2-7 TRBV19 CASSRTSGVIKDEQYF
NA 15 TRBJ1-6 TRBV20-1 CSARAGNSYNSPLHF
TRBD2 16 TRBJ2-5 TRBV5-1 CASSSQLAGGPETQYF
TRBD1 16 TRBJ1-2 TRBV7-9 CASSFGQGVVGYGYTF
NA 15 TRBJ2-1 TRBV19 CASSILGPAPSEQFF
NA 14 TRBJ1-5 TRBV6-1 CASTPGGLGQPQHF
NA 15 TRBJ2-7 TRBV21-1 CASSKVRDRGGEQYF
TRBD2 16 TRBJ2-7 TRBV11-2 CASSFGGSPYGYEQYF
TRBD1 15 TRBJ2-1 TRBV10-1 CASRGTGATYNEQFF